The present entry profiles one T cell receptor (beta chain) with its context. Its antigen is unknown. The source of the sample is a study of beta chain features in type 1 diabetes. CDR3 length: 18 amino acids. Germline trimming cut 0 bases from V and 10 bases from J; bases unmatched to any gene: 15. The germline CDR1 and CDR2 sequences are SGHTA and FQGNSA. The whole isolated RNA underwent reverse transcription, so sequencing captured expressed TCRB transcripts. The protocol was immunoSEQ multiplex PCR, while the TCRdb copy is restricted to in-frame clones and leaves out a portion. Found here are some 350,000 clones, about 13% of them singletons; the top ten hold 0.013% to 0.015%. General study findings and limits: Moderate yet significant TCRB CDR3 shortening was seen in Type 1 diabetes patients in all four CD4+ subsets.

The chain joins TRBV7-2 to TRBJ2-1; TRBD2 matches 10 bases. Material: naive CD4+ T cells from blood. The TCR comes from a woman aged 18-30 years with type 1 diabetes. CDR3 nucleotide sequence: TGTGCCAGCAGCTTAGCGCCGGTTGGAGTAGCGGGAGGAAACGAGCAGTTCTTC. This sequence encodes CASSLAPVGVAGGNEQFF.